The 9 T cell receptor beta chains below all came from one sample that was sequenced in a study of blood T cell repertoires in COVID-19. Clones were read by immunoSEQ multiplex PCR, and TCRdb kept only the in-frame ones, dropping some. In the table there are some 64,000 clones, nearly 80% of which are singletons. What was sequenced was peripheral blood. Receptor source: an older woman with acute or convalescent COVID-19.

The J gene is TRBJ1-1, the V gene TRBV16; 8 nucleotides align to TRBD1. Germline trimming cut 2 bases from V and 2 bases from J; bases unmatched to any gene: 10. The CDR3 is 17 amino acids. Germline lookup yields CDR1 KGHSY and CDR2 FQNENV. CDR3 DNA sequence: TGTGCCAGCAGCCAAAGGATACAGGGGGGGGGCAACACTGAAGCTTTCTTT. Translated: CASSQRIQGGGNTEAFF.

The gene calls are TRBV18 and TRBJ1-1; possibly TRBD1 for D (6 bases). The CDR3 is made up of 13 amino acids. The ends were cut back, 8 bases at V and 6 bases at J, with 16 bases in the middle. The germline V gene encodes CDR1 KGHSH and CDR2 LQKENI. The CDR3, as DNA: TGTGCCAGCCACAACAGGGTTGGTCCTGAAGCTTTCTTT. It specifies CASHNRVGPEAFF.

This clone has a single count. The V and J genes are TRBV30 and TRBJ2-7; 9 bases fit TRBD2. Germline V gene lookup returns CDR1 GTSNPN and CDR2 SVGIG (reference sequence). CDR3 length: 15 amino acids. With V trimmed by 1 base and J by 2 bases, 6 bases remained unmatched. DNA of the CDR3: TGTGCCTGGAGTGGCGGGGGGGTTTCTCCCTACGAGCAGTACTTC. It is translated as CAWSGGGVSPYEQYF.

CDR3 loop: CASSLQGFGTDTQYF. CDR3 nucleotides: TGTGCCAGCAGCTTACAGGGATTCGGCACAGATACGCAGTATTTT. The chain uses TRBV5-4 and TRBJ2-3; possibly TRBD1 for D (6 bases). This CDR3 has 15 amino acids. The germline CDR1 and CDR2 sequences are SGHNT and YYREEE (reference sequence). V lost 2 bases to trimming and J lost 1 base, with 11 bases between them.

The CDR3 loop is CASSDPAGTGMAYEQYF. The DNA of the CDR3 is TGTGCCAGCAGCGACCCCGCGGGGACAGGTATGGCCTACGAGCAGTACTTC. The rearrangement joins TRBV28 to TRBJ2-7; 8 bases fit TRBD1. V lost 6 bases to trimming and J lost 2 bases; unmatched junction nucleotides: 15. The CDR3 length is 17 residues. Germline values: CDR1 MDHEN, CDR2 SYDVKM. Supplemented by reference TRBV28 and TRBJ2-7, the full variable domain reads DVKVTQSSRYLVKRTGEKVFLECVQDMDHENMFWYRQDPGLGLRLIYFSYDVKMKEKGDIPEGYSVSREKKERFSLILESASTNQTSMYLCASSDPAGTGMAYEQYFGPGTRLTVT.

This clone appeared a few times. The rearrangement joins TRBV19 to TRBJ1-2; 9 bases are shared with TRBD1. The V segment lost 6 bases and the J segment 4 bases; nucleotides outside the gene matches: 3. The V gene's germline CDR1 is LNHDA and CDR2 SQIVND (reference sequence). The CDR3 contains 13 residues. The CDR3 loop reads CASRRTGAYGYTF. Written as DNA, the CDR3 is TGTGCCAGTAGACGGACAGGGGCCTATGGCTACACCTTC.

CDR3 nucleotides: TGCGCCAGCAGTGATCTGGGGGAGGGCCTGACAGATACGCAGTATTTT. Its translation is CASSDLGEGLTDTQYF. The J gene is TRBJ2-3, the V gene TRBV10-1, with 7 bases that match TRBD2. The junction had 9 bases not matched to a gene; V was cut back by 3 bases and J by 3 bases. The CDR3 is 16 amino acids. Germline lookup yields CDR1 WNHNN and CDR2 SYGVQD (reference sequence).

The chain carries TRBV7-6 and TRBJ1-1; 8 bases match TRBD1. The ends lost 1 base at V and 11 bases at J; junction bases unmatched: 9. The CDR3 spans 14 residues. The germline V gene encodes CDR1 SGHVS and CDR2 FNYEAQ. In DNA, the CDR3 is TGTGCCAGCAGCTTAGAGGGGCAGGGGGCTGCGGCTTTCTTT. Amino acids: CASSLEGQGAAAFF.

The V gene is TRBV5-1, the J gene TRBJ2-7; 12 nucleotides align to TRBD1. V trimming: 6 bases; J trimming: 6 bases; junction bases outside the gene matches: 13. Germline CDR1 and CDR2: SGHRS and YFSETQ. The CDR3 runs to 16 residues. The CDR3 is CASTQIPGQGAREQYF. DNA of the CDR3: TGCGCCAGCACCCAAATACCGGGACAGGGGGCACGCGAGCAGTACTTC.